This T cell receptor beta chain appears in the sequencing data of a study of T cell changes during pregnancy in multiple sclerosis (dated by TCRdb to about 2019). Concerning the study at large: In women with multiple sclerosis, the researchers looked at how the T cell repertoire shifted as pregnancy progressed.

Including the terminal cysteine and phenylalanine, the CDR3 comprises 13 residues. Only the CDR3 part of the read is kept: 39 bases, read in frame from the first base. For CDR1 and CDR2, the germline V gene (reference sequence) lists GTSNPN and SVGIG. After removal of 3 bases from V and 9 bases from J, the junction retains 3 bases not matched to a gene. The method behind the library was the immunoSEQ multiplex PCR assay. The table was pulled from immuneACCESS by TCRdb, which kept in-frame rearrangements only. Such tables lose some clones; where checked, under half of the loss comes from unresolved V genes, and the rest has no known cause. The sample contains tens of thousands of clones, 80% to 95% of them found a single time. Jointly, the top ten make up 0.35% to 0.4% of the sample. A note on this clone: Its antigen has not been determined. The input lacks base qualities; no much larger clone sits a single base away.

The rearrangement joined TRBV30 to TRBJ2-1, and 12 junctional nucleotides match TRBD2. The TCR was taken from a female donor with multiple sclerosis, enrolled in a pregnancy study. The starting material was CD4+ T cells from peripheral blood mononuclear cells, obtained after pregnancy. The sequenced DNA is TGTGCCTGGAGGGGGGGACTAGCGGGTGAGCAGTTCTTC. This is translated as CAWRGGLAGEQFF.